This T cell receptor (beta chain) was obtained from a study of Ad26.COV2.S vaccination and SARS-CoV-2 variants. Notes on the study in general: Higher spike-specific TCR breadth was found in vaccine recipients than in placebo recipients. Vaccine and placebo groups showed comparable non-spike TCR breadth.

Turning to this clone: Its antigen remains unidentified.

The CDR3 totals 13 residues. Germline values: CDR1 LNHDA, CDR2 SQIVND (reference sequence). V was clipped by 5 bases and J by 5 bases, with 12 bases between them. TCRdb's table, derived via immunoSEQ multiplex PCR, lists solely in-frame clones and lacks some. The table includes roughly 100,000 clones, around 82% detected once. V is TRBV19 and J is TRBJ1-1; D unresolved. Sequences were derived from peripheral blood, sampled after recovery from COVID-19. This TCR was sampled from a human donor who had recovered from COVID-19. CDR3 nucleotides: TGTGCCAGTAGTCCCCTTCTCGTTACTGAAGCTTTCTTT. This translates into CASSPLLVTEAFF.